This passage covers 27 T cell receptor beta chains from one sample sequenced in a study of blood T cell repertoires in COVID-19. Data came from immunoSEQ multiplex PCR; TCRdb stores just in-frame clones and leaves some out. The repertoire consists of approximately 440,000 clones, with less than 95% occurring once and the leading ten covering 0.55% to 0.75%. Sequenced sample: PBMCs or T cells enriched from blood (not recorded which). Receptors originate from a man aged 18 to 29 who had recovered from COVID-19.

This chain connects TRBV7-6 to TRBJ2-7, with a tentative D call TRBD1 (6 bases). Germline CDR1 reads SGHVS; CDR2 reads FNYEAQ. V lost 3 bases and J lost 4, with 10 bases in between. There are 13 residues in the CDR3. The CDR3 DNA sequence: TGTGCCAGCAGCTTGACAGGAGGTTACGAGCAGTACTTC. It is translated as CASSLTGGYEQYF.

The CDR3 sequence is CASSLVSPLLHTEAFF. CDR3 nucleotide sequence: TGTGCCAGCAGCTTAGTAAGCCCCCTACTACACACTGAAGCTTTCTTT. The V call is TRBV7-8, the J call TRBJ1-1; the D is unclear. CDR3 size: 16 residues. The germline V and J ends were trimmed by 1 base and 3 bases, with 15 bases remaining between them. CDR1 and CDR2 from the germline V gene are SGHVS and FQNEAQ. Full variable domain (remainder filled in from reference TRBV7-8 and TRBJ1-1): GAGVSQSPRYKVAKRGQDVALRCDPISGHVSLFWYQQALGQGPEFLTYFQNEAQLDKSGLPSDRFFAERPEGSVSTLKIQRTQQEDSAVYLCASSLVSPLLHTEAFFGQGTRLTVV.

This rearrangement joins TRBV28 to TRBJ2-1; D remains unclear. This CDR3 is built from 10 residues. Trimming cost V 7 bases and J 9 bases, with 7 bases left between them. Germline CDR1 is MDHEN and CDR2 is SYDVKM. The CDR3 DNA follows: TGTGCCAGCACAGGCGCTGAGCAGTTCTTC. Translated: CASTGAEQFF.

The chain links TRBV20-1 to TRBJ1-5; D is undetermined. Trimming stripped 3 bases from V and 5 bases from J, with 11 bases between. The CDR3 extends over 13 amino acids. CDR1 DFQATT and CDR2 SNEGSKA come from the germline V gene (reference sequence). The CDR3 sequence: CSASEFRDQPQHF. The CDR3 DNA sequence: TGCAGTGCTAGTGAGTTCCGAGATCAGCCCCAGCATTTT.

The rearrangement links TRBV3-1 (or the pseudogene TRBV3-2) to TRBJ2-1, with 13 bases that match TRBD2. Trimming removed 1 base from V and 6 bases from J; junction bases left unmatched: 6. The CDR3 length is 17 residues. CDR1 and CDR2 (germline): LGHDT, YNNKEL (reference sequence). The CDR3 here is CASSQGSGTSGVNEQFF. CDR3 sequence (DNA): TGTGCCAGCAGCCAAGGGAGTGGGACTAGCGGGGTCAATGAGCAGTTCTTC.

This rearrangement joins TRBV5-1 to TRBJ2-3, with 7 bases that match TRBD2. The V gene end was trimmed by 0 bases and the J gene end by 0 bases; junction bases not matched to a gene: 4. CDR3 size: 16 residues. The germline V gene encodes CDR1 SGHRS and CDR2 YFSETQ. CDR3 DNA: TGCGCCAGCAGCTTGGAGGTGGGAGGGAGCACAGATACGCAGTATTTT. Protein sequence: CASSLEVGGSTDTQYF.

The V call is TRBV7-3, the J call TRBJ1-4; D is unclear. Germline lookup yields CDR1 SGHTA and CDR2 FQGTGA. CDR3 length: 13 residues. V was trimmed by 5 bases and J by 8 bases, leaving 12 bases between them. DNA for the CDR3: TGTGCCAGCAGCCTCCGACGGGGAGAAAAACTGTTTTTT. Translated: CASSLRRGEKLFF.

The chain links TRBV28 to TRBJ1-2; 8 bases match TRBD1. There are 13 residues in the CDR3. The V gene's germline CDR1 is MDHEN and CDR2 SYDVKM. V lost 8 bases to trimming and J lost 4 bases; unmatched junction nucleotides: 6. The CDR3 DNA reads TGTGCCAGCCTATCGGACAGGGCCTATGGCTACACCTTC. It is translated as CASLSDRAYGYTF.

V gene TRBV4-1 combines with J gene TRBJ2-5; the match to TRBD2 covers 12 bases. The CDR3 is 16 amino acids. Looked up from germline, CDR1 is MGHRA and CDR2 is YSYEKL. V dropped 5 bases and J dropped 5; count of bases not matched to a gene: 9. DNA for the CDR3: TGCGCCAGCAGCATCGGGACGACTAGCGGGAGTGAGACCCAGTACTTC. Protein sequence: CASSIGTTSGSETQYF.

J is TRBJ2-7 and V is TRBV9; 14 bases agree with TRBD2. Per germline, CDR1 SGDLS and CDR2 YYNGEE. This CDR3 contains 17 residues. The V segment lost 5 bases and the J segment 6 bases; nucleotides outside the gene matches: 13. The CDR3 reads CASSPPGLAGVLGEQYF. CDR3 nucleotides: TGTGCCAGCAGTCCTCCGGGACTAGCGGGAGTTCTAGGCGAGCAGTACTTC.

The chain carries TRBV2 and TRBJ1-2; 8 bases align to TRBD1. CDR1 SNHLY and CDR2 FYNNEI come from the germline V gene. V shed 9 bases and J 5 bases; nucleotides not matched to a gene: 17. The CDR3 runs to 16 residues. In DNA form, the CDR3 reads TGTGCCAGGACCCGGGAGGCAGGGGGCCTCACTTATGGCTACACCTTC. The encoded protein is CARTREAGGLTYGYTF. Together with reference TRBV2 and TRBJ1-2, the CDR3 gives the full variable domain: EPEVTQTPSHQVTQMGQEVILRCVPISNHLYFYWYRQILGQKVEFLVSFYNNEISEKSEIFDDQFSVERPDGSNFTLKIRSTKLEDSAMYFCARTREAGGLTYGYTFGSGTRLTVV.

This clone was observed a single time. This chain joins TRBV7-8 and TRBJ1-1; D perhaps matches TRBD1 (6 bases). V was shortened by 5 bases and J by 11 bases, with 12 bases between the two germline ends. The CDR3 contains 11 residues. The germline gives CDR1 SGHVS, CDR2 FQNEAQ. In DNA form, the CDR3 reads TGTGCCAGCAGCCCCCGGACAGAGGCTTTCTTT. It is translated as CASSPRTEAFF.

This chain links TRBV3-1 (or the pseudogene TRBV3-2) with TRBJ1-1; 9 bases map to TRBD1. This CDR3 contains 18 residues. J was trimmed by 4 bases and V by 2 bases; bases with no gene match: 14. The germline gives CDR1 LGHDT, CDR2 YNNKEL (reference sequence). CDR3 coding DNA: TGTGCCAGCAGCCAAACCACGGGACAGGGTTTATTGGGCACTGAAGCTTTCTTT. Translation gives CASSQTTGQGLLGTEAFF.

The chain is built from TRBV5-1 and TRBJ2-5, with D perhaps TRBD2 (5 bases). This CDR3 has 13 amino acids. Germline V gene data show CDR1 as SGHRS and CDR2 as YFSETQ. The germline V and J ends were trimmed by 2 bases and 5 bases, with 10 bases remaining between them. CDR3 DNA sequence: TGCGCCAGCAGCTTACTAGGTTCTGAGACCCAGTACTTC. It translates to CASSLLGSETQYF.

The V call is TRBV5-1, the J call TRBJ2-1, with 9 bases matching TRBD1. Germline V gives CDR1 SGHRS, CDR2 YFSETQ. This CDR3 is built from 15 residues. J was trimmed by 6 bases and V by 2 bases; bases with no gene match: 6. The CDR3 reads CASSLPGQGFNEQFF. The CDR3 nucleotides are TGCGCCAGCAGCTTACCGGGACAGGGCTTCAATGAGCAGTTCTTC.

V and J are TRBV2 and TRBJ1-6; D not resolved. V was clipped by 6 bases and J by 4 bases, with 16 bases between them. In germline, CDR1 is SNHLY, CDR2 FYNNEI. The CDR3 runs 16 residues. In nucleotides, the CDR3 is TGTGCCAGCAGAAGTGAGGGAGATGGATATAATTCACCCCTCCACTTT. This encodes CASRSEGDGYNSPLHF.

This chain links TRBV13 with TRBJ2-3; TRBD1 is a possible D gene (6 bases). Per the germline V gene, CDR1 is PRHDT and CDR2 is FYEKMQ (reference sequence). V was clipped by 4 bases and J by 2 bases, with 16 bases between them. This CDR3 comprises 16 residues. The CDR3 DNA reads as TGTGCCAGCAGCTCCCAAGAGGGACAAATCACAGATACGCAGTATTTT. It codes for CASSSQEGQITDTQYF.

This chain joins TRBV11-3 and TRBJ2-2, with 7 nucleotides matching TRBD1. CDR1 is SGHNT, CDR2 YENEEA, per germline. The CDR3 is 15 amino acids. Germline trimming cut 5 bases from V and 1 base from J; bases unmatched to any gene: 4. CDR3 in DNA: TGTGCCAGCAGCATAGGGGACAGGAACACCGGGGAGCTGTTTTTT. Protein product: CASSIGDRNTGELFF.

V gene TRBV5-6 combines with J gene TRBJ2-4, with TRBD2 as a possible D gene (5 bases). The CDR3 has 14 residues. Trimming stripped 0 bases from V and 7 bases from J, with 11 bases between. Germline V gene lookup returns CDR1 SGHDT and CDR2 YYEEEE. This CDR3 is CASSLGAGMNIQYF. CDR3 sequence (DNA): TGTGCCAGCAGCTTGGGGGCCGGGATGAACATTCAGTACTTC.

This chain joins TRBV30 and TRBJ2-1; 10 bases align to TRBD2. This CDR3 has 17 residues. V trimming: 3 bases; J trimming: 0 bases; junction bases outside the gene matches: 8. Germline CDR1 GTSNPN, CDR2 SVGIG (reference sequence). CDR3 residues: CAWSRLAGVTSYNEQFF. DNA for the CDR3: TGTGCCTGGAGCCGGCTAGCGGGAGTCACCTCCTACAATGAGCAGTTCTTC.

CDR3 nucleotide sequence: TGTGCCAGCAGCTTAGCGGACAGGGCGAGCTCTGGAAACACCATATATTTT. Translating it yields CASSLADRASSGNTIYF. The V call is TRBV11-3, the J call TRBJ1-3, with TRBD1 matching 8 bases. The junction had 5 bases not matched to a gene; V was cut back by 1 base and J by 0 bases. Germline CDR1 reads SGHNT; CDR2 reads YENEEA. The CDR3 is made up of 17 amino acids. Supplemented by reference TRBV11-3 and TRBJ1-3, the full variable domain reads EAGVVQSPRYKIIEKKQPVAFWCNPISGHNTLYWYLQNLGQGPELLIRYENEEAVDDSQLPKDRFSAERLKGVDSTLKIQPAELGDSAVYLCASSLADRASSGNTIYFGEGSWLTVV.

The chain joins TRBV10-3 to TRBJ1-1; tentatively, D is TRBD1 (6 bases). V gave up 3 bases and J gave up 4 bases, with 12 bases separating them. The germline gives CDR1 ENHRY, CDR2 SYGVKD. The CDR3 is 14 residues long. For the CDR3, the DNA is TGTGCCATCAGTGAACCGGGACAAATCACTGAAGCTTTCTTT. It is translated as CAISEPGQITEAFF.

V gene TRBV11-3 combines with J gene TRBJ1-2; 9 bases align to TRBD1. Germline CDR1 reads SGHNT; CDR2 reads YENEEA. The trim removed 5 bases at V and 2 bases at J, leaving 6 bases unmatched. CDR3 size: 15 residues. CDR3 in amino acids: CASSPGQGRNYGYTF. In DNA, the CDR3 is TGTGCCAGCAGCCCGGGACAGGGCAGAAACTATGGCTACACCTTC.

The V call is TRBV5-6, the J call TRBJ2-7, with a tentative D call TRBD1 (5 bases). Deletions cut 1 base from V and 6 bases from J, with 11 bases between. The CDR3 runs 13 residues. Germline CDR1 is SGHDT and CDR2 is YYEEEE. DNA of the CDR3: TGTGCCAGCAGCTTGAGGGGTACGCGCGAGCAGTACTTC. This codes for CASSLRGTREQYF.

The chain couples TRBV10-2 to TRBJ2-1; perhaps TRBD2 as D (5 bases). Trimming cost V 2 bases and J 3 bases, with 14 bases left between them. Per germline, CDR1 WSHSY and CDR2 SAAADI. The CDR3 totals 16 residues. The CDR3 DNA is TGCGCCAGCAGTGAGCTAGCATCGAATAACTACAATGAGCAGTTCTTC. This encodes CASSELASNNYNEQFF.

This clone was observed a handful of times. The chain combines TRBV7-9 with TRBJ2-3, with D perhaps TRBD1 (6 bases). The CDR3 has 14 amino acids. The germline gives CDR1 SEHNR, CDR2 FQNEAQ (reference sequence). Trimming pared 2 bases from V and 0 bases from J, leaving 6 bases between. CDR3 sequence reads: CASSLQGSTDTQYF. Here the CDR3 DNA reads TGTGCCAGCAGCTTACAGGGGAGCACAGATACGCAGTATTTT.

V and J are TRBV2 and TRBJ1-1; D gene ambiguous. Germline lookup yields CDR1 SNHLY and CDR2 FYNNEI. The germline V and J ends were trimmed by 8 bases and 1 base, with 14 bases remaining between them. The CDR3 consists of 14 residues. CDR3 amino acids: CASVGVGRNTEAFF. CDR3 sequence (DNA): TGTGCCAGCGTGGGCGTGGGTCGGAACACTGAAGCTTTCTTT.